These T cell receptor beta chains were read from a single sample in a study of T cell responses to AZD1222 COVID-19 vaccine. Repertoires were generated with immunoSEQ multiplex PCR, while TCRdb's copy carries only in-frame clones and drops some. The sample includes fewer than 150,000 clones, nearly 90% of them seen just once. Sequenced material: peripheral blood, taken 28 days after the second AZD1222 dose. Source of these receptors: an adult who received the AZD1222 COVID-19 vaccine. Each CDR3 is given without its conserved first and last residue.

cdr3_aa j_call v_call
ASSPRGTEAF TRBJ1-1 TRBV5-6
ASSQGGQGFF TRBJ1-1 TRBV3-1/TRBV3-2
AWRSGVGNIQY TRBJ2-4 TRBV30
ASSWAYEQY TRBJ2-7 TRBV7-8
ASSLTRGFSGELF TRBJ2-2 TRBV11-3
ASSPLGAEAF TRBJ1-1 TRBV28
ASSRGTGADNEQF TRBJ2-1 TRBV5-1
SVQGGYAFSTEAF TRBJ1-1 TRBV29-1
ASSFPAGHWY TRBJ2-7 TRBV5-4
AWSGTGGSLNYGYT TRBJ1-2 TRBV30
ASSLGQASTDTQY TRBJ2-3 TRBV5-5
ASSLGQGTYNEQF TRBJ2-1 TRBV11-1
ASSIEKGVGYEQY TRBJ2-7 TRBV19
ASSTGTSGTYNEQF TRBJ2-1 TRBV2
SVALIQGADGYT TRBJ1-2 TRBV29-1
ASTGDRGWGEGYT TRBJ1-2 TRBV7-9
ASRDLFPYGYT TRBJ1-2 TRBV6-5
ASSQSHRNEKLF TRBJ1-4 TRBV14
ASSVGSDQYNSPLH TRBJ1-6 TRBV9
ASSLDRIYGYT TRBJ1-2 TRBV18
ASSQGTGKWDGYT TRBJ1-2 TRBV3-1/TRBV3-2
ASSQYGGGSPLH TRBJ1-6 TRBV14
ASSYVPGQPQH TRBJ1-5 TRBV12-3/TRBV12-4
ASSLVNTIY TRBJ1-3 TRBV7-9